This TCR beta chain was found in a study of CXCR3-negative and CXCR3-positive naive CD8 T cells. Study outcomes and limitations: CXCR3-negative naive cells had less hydrophobic TRB CDR3s than did CXCR3-positive naive cells. Across naive subsets, surface CD5 expression was comparable, and TCR strength was inferred from properties of the TRB CDR3.

Of note for this clonotype: Antigen: not known.

Researchers prepared the TRB cDNA libraries using 5' RACE with UMI labels. TCRdb reprocessed the 5' RACE reads, keeping one entry per CDR3 protein, no DNA. Found here are roughly 140,000 distinct CDR3 sequences; the top ten clones hold over 0.25%. The CDR3 sequence is 13 residues long. CDR1 SGHAT and CDR2 FQDESV come from the germline V gene (reference sequence). The TCR comes from a human donor in good health. Some clones in this sample may be carry-over from other donors' samples. Material for sequencing was naive CXCR3+ CD8+ T cells from blood. Noted subset: CD45RO-CCR7+CD27+CD95- naive CD8+ T cells expressing CXCR3 (TNR3+). The chain couples TRBV11-1 to TRBJ2-1; absent DNA, TCRdb's TRBD1 call cannot be checked. The CDR3 is CASTTDSYNEQFF.